The entry below gives a single T cell receptor beta chain sequence along with its context. Its antigen is not known. The PCR employed 60 Vbeta primers together with 13 Jbeta primers. Original data processing: In a later analysis, approximately 80 million unique TCR beta chains included roughly 11 million shared by two or more donors. The table came from immunoSEQ multiplex PCR; TCRdb's copy has only in-frame clones and leaves some out. V and J calls and clone size are those listed in that table; D and trimming were worked out from the DNA. Its clone listing holds 130,000 or so clones. These data come from a study of cytomegalovirus exposure and HLA in healthy donors. General study points: Reports showed the classifier diagnosing cytomegalovirus status with high specificity and sensitivity. Later work showed greater clonal expansion in HLA-associated TCR beta chains than in equally common others.

The CDR3 spans 15 residues. Trimming took 4 bases from V and 5 from J; bases not matched to a gene: 7. Germline CDR1 and CDR2: SGHRS and YFSETQ. The rearrangement uses TRBV5-1 and TRBJ1-4; 8 nucleotides line up with TRBD1. Sequencing was done on a sample of PBMCs. The receptor was derived from a woman in her thirties or forties in good health and CMV-seronegative. The CDR3 loop reads CASSPLGTGNEKLFF. The DNA for the CDR3 is TGCGCCAGCAGCCCGCTCGGGACAGGAAATGAAAAACTGTTTTTT.